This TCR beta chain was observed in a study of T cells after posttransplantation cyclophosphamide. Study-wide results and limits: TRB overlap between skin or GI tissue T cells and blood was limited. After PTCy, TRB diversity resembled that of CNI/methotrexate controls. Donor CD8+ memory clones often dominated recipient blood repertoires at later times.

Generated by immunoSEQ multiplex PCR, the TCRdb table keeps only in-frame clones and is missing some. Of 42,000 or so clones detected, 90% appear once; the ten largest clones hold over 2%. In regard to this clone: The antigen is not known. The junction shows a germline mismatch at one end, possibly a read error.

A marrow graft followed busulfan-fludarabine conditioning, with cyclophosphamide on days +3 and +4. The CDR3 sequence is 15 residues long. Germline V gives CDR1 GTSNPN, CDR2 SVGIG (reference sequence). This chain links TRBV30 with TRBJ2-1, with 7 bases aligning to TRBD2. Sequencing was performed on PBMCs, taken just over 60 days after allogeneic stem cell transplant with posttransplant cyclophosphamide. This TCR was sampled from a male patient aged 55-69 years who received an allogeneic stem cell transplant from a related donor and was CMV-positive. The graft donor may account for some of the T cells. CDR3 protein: CAGSGGLPAYNEQFF. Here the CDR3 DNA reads TGTGCCGGGAGTGGGGGACTACCCGCCTACAATGAGCAGTTCTTC.